The T cell receptor beta chain under discussion was sequenced for a study of T cells expressing NK-cell markers. Study results and limitations: These same clonotypes (in a few donors) also led the CD3+CD56-NKG2C+ fraction. Unclear, still, was the HCMV specificity of the expanded NKG2C+ T cell clones.

This CDR3 contains 14 residues. The V gene's germline CDR1 is MNHEY and CDR2 SVGAGI. About this clonotype: Its antigen is currently unknown.

One entry per CDR3 protein, without DNA, is what TCRdb gives after re-calling the 5' RACE reads. Its listing shows about 15,000 distinct CDR3 sequences. This receptor was identified in a man aged 18-69 years in good health. V gene TRBV6-5 combines with J gene TRBJ2-1; without DNA, the TCRdb call of TRBD1 cannot be checked. The sample consisted of blood T cells: a sorted CD56 or NKG2C T cell subset, CD4+ or CD8+ T cells, or bulk PBMC T cells (not recorded which). The CDR3 sequence is CASSYKTGGDGLFF.